This record looks at one T cell receptor (beta chain) sequence and its context. Its target is unknown. V was clipped by 4 bases and J by 2 bases, with 13 bases between them. This CDR3 is built from 15 residues. Germline CDR1 and CDR2: LNHDA and SQIVND (reference sequence). TCRdb keeps only in-frame clones here, not all; method: immunoSEQ multiplex PCR. The table has around 39,000 clones, about 80% seen once. This specimen comes from a study of PD-1 blockade in classical Hodgkin lymphoma. Study findings and constraints: Undefined causes, possibly disease activity or prior therapy, underlie the repertoire differences. Individuals who commenced nivolumab within less than 1 year of ASCT were excluded. CD4+ but not CD8+ TCR diversity rose significantly by C4D1.

Each of the patients experienced relapse following autologous stem cell transplantation, and their brentuximab vedotin exposure differed. Best responses were complete response, partial response or progressive disease. The genes are TRBV19 and TRBJ2-3; the D gene could be TRBD1 or TRBD2 (5 bases each). The source material was peripheral blood mononuclear cells (PBMCs), sampled before the second cycle of nivolumab. The receptor was isolated from a human donor with classical Hodgkin lymphoma. CDR3 amino acids: CASSNRDLYTDTQYF. CDR3 DNA: TGTGCCAGTAGTAATAGGGACCTCTACACAGATACGCAGTATTTT.